These 16 T cell receptor beta chains originate from one sample sequenced in a study of shared clonotypes between healthy human individuals. TCRdb's table, derived via immunoSEQ multiplex PCR, lists solely in-frame clones and lacks some. This sample has 2.3 million or so clones, with 80% to 95% found just once. Sequencing input: naive CD4+ T cells from PBMCs. Subset in this sample: CD45RA+ positively selected. The receptors here all came from a man between 18 and 35 years old in good health. Some clones in this sample may be carry-over from other donors' samples.

The genes are TRBV27 and TRBJ2-6; D ambiguous. This CDR3 has 16 amino acids. Germline CDR1 reads MNHEY; CDR2 reads SMNVEV (reference sequence). The V and J ends lost 8 bases and 2 bases respectively, with 16 bases between them. The DNA of the CDR3 is TGTGCCAGCCAAGGACGGATCTTCGCTGGGGCCAACGTCCTGACTTTC. Its translation: CASQGRIFAGANVLTF.

The chain employs TRBV7-3 and TRBJ2-3, with 9 bases matching TRBD1. Per the germline V gene, CDR1 is SGHTA and CDR2 is FQGTGA. Losses at the gene ends were 5 bases for V and 2 bases for J; bases not matched to a gene: 2. There are 14 residues in the CDR3. The CDR3 DNA reads as TGTGCCAGCAGCCGGGACAGGGCCACAGATACGCAGTATTTT. It codes for CASSRDRATDTQYF.

CDR3 residues: CASSTRQGGGNTIYF. The CDR3 nucleotides are TGTGCCAGCAGCACCCGACAGGGAGGAGGAAACACCATATATTTT. The V call is TRBV9, the J call TRBJ1-3, with 7 bases fitting TRBD1. The CDR3 is made up of 15 amino acids. Trimming took 4 bases from V and 4 from J; bases not matched to a gene: 8. Germline V gene lookup returns CDR1 SGDLS and CDR2 YYNGEE.

The gene calls are TRBV5-5 and TRBJ2-7; 9 nucleotides align to TRBD2. With 4 bases clipped from V and 4 bases from J, the junction kept 9 bases outside the gene matches. This CDR3 has 15 residues. Germline-derived CDR1 and CDR2 are SGHKS and YYEKEE (reference sequence). The CDR3: CASSRGAGGLYEQYF. The CDR3 region has the DNA TGTGCCAGCAGCCGCGGTGCGGGAGGGCTTTACGAGCAGTACTTC. The full variable domain, its missing parts supplied by reference TRBV5-5 and TRBJ2-7, is DAGVTQSPTHLIKTRGQQVTLRCSPISGHKSVSWYQQVLGQGPQFIFQYYEKEERGRGNFPDRFSARQFPNYSSELNVNALLLGDSALYLCASSRGAGGLYEQYFGPGTRLTVT.

The rearrangement joins TRBV7-2 to TRBJ1-3; possibly TRBD1 for D (5 bases). The V end was cut by 3 bases, the J end by 4 bases, with 13 bases between. The CDR3 contains 15 residues. Germline V lookup: CDR1 SGHTA, CDR2 FQGNSA. In nucleotides, the CDR3 is TGTGCCAGCAGCTTCACCAGGGCGGGAGGAAACACCATATATTTT. This codes for CASSFTRAGGNTIYF. Full variable domain (outside the CDR3, taken from reference TRBV7-2 and TRBJ1-3): GAGVSQSPSNKVTEKGKDVELRCDPISGHTALYWYRQSLGQGLEFLIYFQGNSAPDKSGLPSDRFSAERTGGSVSTLTIQRTQQEDSAVYLCASSFTRAGGNTIYFGEGSWLTVV.

Note on this clone: The identical CDR3 is also encoded by other nucleotide sequences in the sample. V gene TRBV7-3 combines with J gene TRBJ2-7, with D tentatively TRBD2 (5 bases). The germline V gene has CDR1 SGHTA and CDR2 FQGTGA. The V gene lost 2 bases and the J gene lost 1 base, with 9 bases spanning the gap. CDR3 size: 14 residues. The CDR3 region is CASSLGPGSYEQYF. The CDR3 DNA reads TGTGCCAGCAGCTTAGGCCCGGGGTCCTACGAGCAGTACTTC.

This clone was detected only once. The V call is TRBV6-1, the J call TRBJ1-2; D is unresolved. The V end was cut by 0 bases, the J end by 4 bases, with 12 bases between. From germline, CDR1 is MNHNS and CDR2 SASEGT. This CDR3 has 15 amino acids. The CDR3 loop is CASSEAHRLLYGYTF. The CDR3, as DNA: TGTGCCAGCAGTGAAGCGCACCGGCTCCTCTATGGCTACACCTTC.

This sequence joins TRBV7-8 and TRBJ2-7; TRBD2 is a possible D gene (7 bases). Germline V CDR1 and CDR2: SGHVS, FQNEAQ. This CDR3 has 14 amino acids. V lost 1 base and J 5 bases, leaving 12 bases between the germline ends. CDR3 in DNA: TGTGCCAGCAGCTTAGATTCGGGGGGCGACGAGCAGTACTTC. It translates to CASSLDSGGDEQYF.

This clone was recorded only once. The chain is built from TRBV10-2 and TRBJ2-3; perhaps TRBD2 as D (5 bases). From germline, CDR1 is WSHSY and CDR2 SAAADI. The length of the CDR3 is 14 residues. The germline V and J ends were trimmed by 6 bases and 0 bases, with 10 bases remaining between them. CDR3 in DNA: TGCGCCAGCAGAAATAGCGCGAGCACAGATACGCAGTATTTT. This codes for CASRNSASTDTQYF.

In the case of this clone: Other DNA variants within this sample encode the same CDR3. This sequence joins TRBV5-1 and TRBJ2-5, with 14 bases matching TRBD2. Looked up from germline, CDR1 is SGHRS and CDR2 is YFSETQ. The V gene end was trimmed by 4 bases and the J gene end by 4 bases; junction bases not matched to a gene: 6. CDR3 length: 16 amino acids. DNA for the CDR3: TGCGCCAGCAGCCCTGGACTAGCGGGAGGAGGAGAGACCCAGTACTTC. Amino acid sequence: CASSPGLAGGGETQYF.

This clone showed up just once. V gene TRBV9 combines with J gene TRBJ1-2; tentative D call: TRBD1 (5 bases). In germline, CDR1 is SGDLS, CDR2 YYNGEE. V was cut by 2 bases and J by 6 bases, with 14 bases left in between. The CDR3 is 14 amino acids. The CDR3 bases are TGTGCCAGCAGCGTTTTGGCAGGGAGTAATGGCTACACCTTC. Translation gives CASSVLAGSNGYTF.

The rearrangement links TRBV2 to TRBJ2-2, with 14 bases identical to TRBD2. This CDR3 spans 19 amino acids. J lost 6 bases, V lost 7 bases, and 16 bases had no gene match. Per germline, CDR1 SNHLY and CDR2 FYNNEI. The CDR3 sequence: CASTTGLAGVSPGAGELFF. In nucleotides, the CDR3 is TGTGCCAGCACCACGGGACTAGCGGGAGTCTCACCGGGAGCCGGGGAGCTGTTTTTT.

About this clone itself: Different DNA sequences within this sample yield the same CDR3. This chain's CDR3 is CASSRGLAGPYEQYF. CDR3 DNA sequence: TGTGCCAGCAGCCGAGGACTAGCGGGACCCTACGAGCAGTACTTC. The chain joins TRBV11-2 to TRBJ2-7; 12 nucleotides align to TRBD2. Germline assignment: CDR1 SGHAT and CDR2 FQNNGV. V shed 5 bases and J 2 bases; nucleotides not matched to a gene: 4. There are 15 residues in the CDR3.

As for this clone: The sample has other DNA sequences that encode this CDR3 too. The V call is TRBV18, the J call TRBJ1-5, with D unresolved. The germline V gene encodes CDR1 KGHSH and CDR2 LQKENI. Between the trimmed V and J ends, which lost 3 bases and 4 bases, there was a span of 7 bases. This CDR3 contains 13 residues. CDR3 sequence (DNA): TGTGCCAGCTCACCGGATGGGAATCAGCCCCAGCATTTT. It yields the protein CASSPDGNQPQHF.

The chain couples TRBV30 to TRBJ1-5; no clear D. The CDR3 extends over 14 amino acids. V was trimmed by 3 bases and J by 6 bases, leaving 15 bases between them. From germline, CDR1 is GTSNPN and CDR2 SVGIG (reference sequence). CDR3 protein: CAWSVGVEGQPQHF. CDR3 bases: TGTGCCTGGAGCGTCGGGGTCGAAGGTCAGCCCCAGCATTTT.

This clone showed up just a few times. The gene calls are TRBV30 and TRBJ2-7, with 8 bases matching TRBD2. Trimming cost V 2 bases and J 3 bases; bases outside gene matches: 12. Per the germline V gene, CDR1 is GTSNPN and CDR2 is SVGIG (reference sequence). This CDR3 region has 16 residues. CDR3 sequence: CAWSSRGSGTYYEQYF. DNA of the CDR3: TGTGCCTGGAGTTCGCGGGGTAGCGGGACCTACTACGAGCAGTACTTC. The entire variable domain, with the rest obtained from reference TRBV30 and TRBJ2-7, is as follows: SQTIHQWPATLVQPVGSPLSLECTVEGTSNPNLYWYRQAAGRGLQLLFYSVGIGQISSEVPQNLSASRPQDRQFILSSKKLLLSDSGFYLCAWSSRGSGTYYEQYFGPGTRLTVT.